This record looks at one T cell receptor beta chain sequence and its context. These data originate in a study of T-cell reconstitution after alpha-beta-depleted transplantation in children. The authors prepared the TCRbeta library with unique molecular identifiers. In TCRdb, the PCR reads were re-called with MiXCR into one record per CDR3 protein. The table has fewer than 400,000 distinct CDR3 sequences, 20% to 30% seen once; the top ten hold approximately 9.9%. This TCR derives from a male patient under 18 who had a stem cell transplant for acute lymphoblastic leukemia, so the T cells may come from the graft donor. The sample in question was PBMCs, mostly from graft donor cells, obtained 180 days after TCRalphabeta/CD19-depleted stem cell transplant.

The CDR3 region is CASSADSPISSYEQYF. CDR3 DNA sequence: TGTGCCAGCAGCGCGGACAGCCCAATTTCTTCCTACGAGCAGTACTTC. The chain is built from TRBV5-5 and TRBJ2-7, with TRBD1 as a possible D gene (6 bases). The ends were cut back, 4 bases at V and 1 base at J, with 18 bases in the middle. This CDR3 comprises 16 residues. CDR1 and CDR2 from the germline V gene are SGHKS and YYEKEE (reference sequence). Looking up the rest from reference TRBV5-5 and TRBJ2-7 gives the full variable domain: DAGVTQSPTHLIKTRGQQVTLRCSPISGHKSVSWYQQVLGQGPQFIFQYYEKEERGRGNFPDRFSARQFPNYSSELNVNALLLGDSALYLCASSADSPISSYEQYFGPGTRLTVT.